This T cell receptor beta chain was profiled in a study of Ad26.COV2.S vaccination and SARS-CoV-2 variants. Study at large: The vaccine Ad26.COV2.S was put into the muscle once, or twice with 56 days between.

General study findings and limits: Total T cell responses may have been underestimated by the TCR breadth and depth analyses. Spike-specific CD8+ and CD4+ T cell responses reportedly showed substantial breadth after vaccination. Vaccine recipients posted higher spike-specific TCR breadth than their placebo counterparts.

Regarding this clone: Its cognate antigen is unknown.

Treatment reported: around 19 received Ad26.COV2.S at low or high dose, single or two shots; 5 received placebo; per-sample allocation not given. Day 63 after the first vaccine or placebo injection was the time point for sampling. Produced via immunoSEQ multiplex PCR; TCRdb's table is partial and in-frame only. Here the sample spans about 350,000 clones, approximately 90% being singletons. CDR3 length equals 16 residues. From germline, CDR1 is LGHDT and CDR2 YNNKEL (reference sequence). V shed 3 bases and J shed 6 bases, with 21 bases lying between them. The receptor's source is a person aged 18-65 years who received the Ad26.COV2.S COVID-19 vaccine or a placebo. The V and J genes are TRBV3-1 (or the pseudogene TRBV3-2) and TRBJ2-7; D gene ambiguous. Source: peripheral blood, taken in a trial of Ad26.COV2.S vaccine versus placebo. CDR3 residues: CASSHGRDDGVGEQYF. For the CDR3, the DNA is TGTGCCAGCAGCCATGGCCGAGATGATGGGGTAGGCGAGCAGTACTTC.